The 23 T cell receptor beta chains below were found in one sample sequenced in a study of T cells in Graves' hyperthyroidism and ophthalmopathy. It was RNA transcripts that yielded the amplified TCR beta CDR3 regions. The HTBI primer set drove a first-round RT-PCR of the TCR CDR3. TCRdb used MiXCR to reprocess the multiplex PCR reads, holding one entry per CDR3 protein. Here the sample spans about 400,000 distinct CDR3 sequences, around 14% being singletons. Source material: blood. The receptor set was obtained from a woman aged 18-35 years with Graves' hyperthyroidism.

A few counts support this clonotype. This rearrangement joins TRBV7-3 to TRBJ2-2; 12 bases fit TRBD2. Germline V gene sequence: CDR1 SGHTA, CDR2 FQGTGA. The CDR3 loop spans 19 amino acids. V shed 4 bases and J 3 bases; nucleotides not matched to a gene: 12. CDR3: CASSSTSGRNLKDTGELFF. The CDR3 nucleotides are TGTGCCAGCAGCTCGACTAGCGGGAGAAATTTAAAGGACACCGGGGAGCTGTTTTTT.

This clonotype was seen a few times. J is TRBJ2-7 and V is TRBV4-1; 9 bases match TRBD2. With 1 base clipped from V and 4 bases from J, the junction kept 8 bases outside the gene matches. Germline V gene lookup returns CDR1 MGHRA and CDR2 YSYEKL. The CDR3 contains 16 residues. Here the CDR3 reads CASSQVVAGVGYEQYF. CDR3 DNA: TGCGCCAGCAGCCAAGTGGTAGCGGGAGTTGGGTACGAGCAGTACTTC.

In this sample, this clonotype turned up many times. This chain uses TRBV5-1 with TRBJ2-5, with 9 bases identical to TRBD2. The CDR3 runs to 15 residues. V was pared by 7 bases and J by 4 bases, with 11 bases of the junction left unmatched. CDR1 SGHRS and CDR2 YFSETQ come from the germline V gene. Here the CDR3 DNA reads TGCGCCAGCTCTCAGGGCGGGGGGGCAGGAGAGACCCAGTACTTC. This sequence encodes CASSQGGGAGETQYF.

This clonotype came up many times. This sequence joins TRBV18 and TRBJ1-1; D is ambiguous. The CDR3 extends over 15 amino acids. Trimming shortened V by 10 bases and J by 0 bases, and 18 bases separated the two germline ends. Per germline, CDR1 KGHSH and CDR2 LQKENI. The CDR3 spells CATLSSDGLNTEAFF. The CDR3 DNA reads TGTGCCACCCTTTCATCGGACGGACTGAACACTGAAGCTTTCTTT.

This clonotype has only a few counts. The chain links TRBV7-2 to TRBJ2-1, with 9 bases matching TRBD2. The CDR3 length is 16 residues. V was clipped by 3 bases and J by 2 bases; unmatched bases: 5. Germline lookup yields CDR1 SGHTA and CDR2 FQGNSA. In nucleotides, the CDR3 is TGTGCCAGCAGCTTTTATTTAGCGGGGGCCTACAATGAGCAGTTCTTC. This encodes CASSFYLAGAYNEQFF.

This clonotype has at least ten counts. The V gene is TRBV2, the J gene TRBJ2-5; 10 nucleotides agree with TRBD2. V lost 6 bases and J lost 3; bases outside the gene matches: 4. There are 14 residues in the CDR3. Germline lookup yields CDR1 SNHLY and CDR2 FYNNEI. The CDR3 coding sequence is TGTGCCAGCAGACTAGCGGGGTCAGAAGAGACCCAGTACTTC. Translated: CASRLAGSEETQYF. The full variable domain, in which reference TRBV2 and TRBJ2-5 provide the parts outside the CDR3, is EPEVTQTPSHQVTQMGQEVILRCVPISNHLYFYWYRQILGQKVEFLVSFYNNEISEKSEIFDDQFSVERPDGSNFTLKIRSTKLEDSAMYFCASRLAGSEETQYFGPGTRLLVL.

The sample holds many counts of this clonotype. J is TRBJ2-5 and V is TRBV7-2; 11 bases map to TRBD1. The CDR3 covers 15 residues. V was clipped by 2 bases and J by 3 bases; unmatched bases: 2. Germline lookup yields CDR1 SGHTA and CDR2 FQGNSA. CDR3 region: CASSLWDRGEETQYF. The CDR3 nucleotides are TGTGCCAGCAGCTTATGGGACAGGGGGGAAGAGACCCAGTACTTC.

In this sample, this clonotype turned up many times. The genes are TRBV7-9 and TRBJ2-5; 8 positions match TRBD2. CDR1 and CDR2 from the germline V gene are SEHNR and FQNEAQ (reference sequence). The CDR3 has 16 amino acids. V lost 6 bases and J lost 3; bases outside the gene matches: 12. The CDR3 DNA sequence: TGTGCCAGCAGTTACATTCAACGGGGGGGCGAAGAGACCCAGTACTTC. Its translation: CASSYIQRGGEETQYF.

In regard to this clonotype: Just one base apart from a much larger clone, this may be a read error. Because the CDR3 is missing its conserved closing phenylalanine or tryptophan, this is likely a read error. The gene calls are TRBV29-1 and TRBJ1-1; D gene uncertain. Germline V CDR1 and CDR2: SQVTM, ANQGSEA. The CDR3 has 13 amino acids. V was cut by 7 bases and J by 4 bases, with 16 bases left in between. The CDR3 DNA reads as TGCAGCGCAGGAGGGTTGATGGTCACTGAAGCTTTCCTT. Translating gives CSAGGLMVTEAFL.

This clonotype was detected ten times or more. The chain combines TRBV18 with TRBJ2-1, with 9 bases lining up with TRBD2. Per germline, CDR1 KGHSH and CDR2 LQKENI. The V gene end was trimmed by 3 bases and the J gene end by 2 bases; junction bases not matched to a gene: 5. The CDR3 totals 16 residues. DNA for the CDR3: TGTGCCAGCTCACCGAGAGGCGGGAGGGCCTACAATGAGCAGTTCTTC. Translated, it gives CASSPRGGRAYNEQFF.

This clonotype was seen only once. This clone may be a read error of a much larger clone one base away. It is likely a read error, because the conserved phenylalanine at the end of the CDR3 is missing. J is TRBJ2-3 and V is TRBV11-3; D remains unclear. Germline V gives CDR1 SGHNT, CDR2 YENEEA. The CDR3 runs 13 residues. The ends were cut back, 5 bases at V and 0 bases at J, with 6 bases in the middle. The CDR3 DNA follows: TGTGCCAGCAGCGACACTAGCACAGATACGCAGTATTCT. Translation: CASSDTSTDTQYS.

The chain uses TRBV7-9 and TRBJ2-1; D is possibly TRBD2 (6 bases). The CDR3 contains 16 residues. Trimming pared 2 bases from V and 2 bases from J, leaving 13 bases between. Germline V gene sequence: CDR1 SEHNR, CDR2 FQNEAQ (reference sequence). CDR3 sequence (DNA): TGTGCCAGCAGCTTATTTCGGGAGAGCACCTACAATGAGCAGTTCTTC. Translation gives CASSLFRESTYNEQFF. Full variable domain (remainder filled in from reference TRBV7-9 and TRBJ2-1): DTGVSQNPRHKITKRGQNVTFRCDPISEHNRLYWYRQTLGQGPEFLTYFQNEAQLEKSRLLSDRFSAERPKGSFSTLEIQRTEQGDSAMYLCASSLFRESTYNEQFFGPGTRLTVL.

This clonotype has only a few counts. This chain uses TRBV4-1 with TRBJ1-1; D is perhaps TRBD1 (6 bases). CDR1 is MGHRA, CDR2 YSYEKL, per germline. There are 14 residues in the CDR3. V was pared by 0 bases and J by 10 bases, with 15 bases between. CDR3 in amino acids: CASSQDYPRGRAFF. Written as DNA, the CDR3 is TGCGCCAGCAGCCAAGATTATCCCAGGGGACGAGCTTTCTTT.

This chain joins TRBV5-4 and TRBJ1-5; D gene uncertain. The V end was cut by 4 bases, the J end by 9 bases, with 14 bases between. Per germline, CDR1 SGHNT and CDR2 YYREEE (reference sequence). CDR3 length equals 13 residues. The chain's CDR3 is CASSNDPLGPQHF. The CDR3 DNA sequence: TGTGCCAGCAGCAACGACCCACTTGGGCCCCAGCATTTT.

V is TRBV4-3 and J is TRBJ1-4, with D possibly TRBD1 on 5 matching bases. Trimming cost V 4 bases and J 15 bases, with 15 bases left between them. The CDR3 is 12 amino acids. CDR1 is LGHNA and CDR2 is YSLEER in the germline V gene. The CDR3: CASSLPGEALFF. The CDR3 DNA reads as TGCGCCAGCAGCCTACCGGGGGAAGCTTTGTTTTTT.

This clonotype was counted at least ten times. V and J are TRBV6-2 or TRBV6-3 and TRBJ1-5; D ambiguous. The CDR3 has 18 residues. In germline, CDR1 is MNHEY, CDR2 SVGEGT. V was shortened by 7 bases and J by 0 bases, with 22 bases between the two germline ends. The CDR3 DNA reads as TGTGCCAGCACCTTTCGCCGGGGAGGCTCTTATAGCAATCAGCCCCAGCATTTT. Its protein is CASTFRRGGSYSNQPQHF.

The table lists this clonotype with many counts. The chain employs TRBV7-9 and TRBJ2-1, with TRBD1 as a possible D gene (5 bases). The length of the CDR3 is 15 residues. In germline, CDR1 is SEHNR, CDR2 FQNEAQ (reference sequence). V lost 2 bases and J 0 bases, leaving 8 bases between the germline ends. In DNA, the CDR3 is TGTGCCAGCAGCTTAAGGGGAAGCTCCTACAATGAGCAGTTCTTC. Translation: CASSLRGSSYNEQFF. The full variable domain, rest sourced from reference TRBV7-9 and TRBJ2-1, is DTGVSQNPRHKITKRGQNVTFRCDPISEHNRLYWYRQTLGQGPEFLTYFQNEAQLEKSRLLSDRFSAERPKGSFSTLEIQRTEQGDSAMYLCASSLRGSSYNEQFFGPGTRLTVL.

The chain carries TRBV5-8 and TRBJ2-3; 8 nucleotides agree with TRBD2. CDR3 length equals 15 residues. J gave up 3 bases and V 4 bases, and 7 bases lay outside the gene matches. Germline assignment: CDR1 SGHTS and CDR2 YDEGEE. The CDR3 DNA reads TGTGCCAGCAGCGGACCGGGGGGGCGGACAGATACGCAGTATTTT. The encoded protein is CASSGPGGRTDTQYF. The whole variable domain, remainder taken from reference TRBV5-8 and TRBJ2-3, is EAGVTQSPTHLIKTRGQQATLRCSPISGHTSVYWYQQALGLGLQFLLWYDEGEERNRGNFPPRFSGRQFPNYSSELNVNALELEDSALYLCASSGPGGRTDTQYFGPGTRLTVL.

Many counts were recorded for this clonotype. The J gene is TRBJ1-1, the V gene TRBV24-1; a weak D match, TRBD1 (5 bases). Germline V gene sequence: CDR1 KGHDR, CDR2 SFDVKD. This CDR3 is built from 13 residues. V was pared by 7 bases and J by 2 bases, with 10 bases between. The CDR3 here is CATRMGGNTEAFF. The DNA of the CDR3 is TGTGCCACCAGGATGGGGGGAAACACTGAAGCTTTCTTT.

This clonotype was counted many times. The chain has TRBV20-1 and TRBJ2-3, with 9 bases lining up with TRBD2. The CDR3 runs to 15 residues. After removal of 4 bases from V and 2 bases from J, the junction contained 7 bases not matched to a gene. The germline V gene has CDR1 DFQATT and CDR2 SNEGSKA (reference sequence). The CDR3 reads CSAIQLAGITDTQYF. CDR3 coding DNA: TGCAGTGCTATTCAACTAGCGGGCATCACAGATACGCAGTATTTT.

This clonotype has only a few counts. The chain's CDR3 is CAISPGQGRTEAFF. The CDR3 DNA follows: TGTGCCATCAGCCCGGGACAGGGGAGGACTGAAGCTTTCTTT. The V and J genes are TRBV10-3 and TRBJ1-1; 10 bases align to TRBD1. The CDR3 extends over 14 amino acids. V shed 6 bases, J shed 5 bases, and the junction held 6 bases outside the gene matches. The V gene's germline CDR1 is ENHRY and CDR2 SYGVKD.

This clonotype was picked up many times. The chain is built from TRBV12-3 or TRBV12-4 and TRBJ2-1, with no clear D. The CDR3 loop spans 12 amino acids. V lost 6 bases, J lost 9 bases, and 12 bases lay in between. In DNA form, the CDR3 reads TGTGCCAGCAGGGAGCCAGGTGGTGAGCAGTTCTTC. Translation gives CASREPGGEQFF.

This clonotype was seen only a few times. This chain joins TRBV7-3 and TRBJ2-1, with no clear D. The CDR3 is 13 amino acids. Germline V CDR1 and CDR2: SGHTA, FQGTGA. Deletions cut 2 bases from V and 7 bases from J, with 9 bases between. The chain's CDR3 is CASSLGVGNEQFF. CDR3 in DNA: TGTGCCAGCAGCTTAGGGGTCGGGAATGAGCAGTTCTTC.